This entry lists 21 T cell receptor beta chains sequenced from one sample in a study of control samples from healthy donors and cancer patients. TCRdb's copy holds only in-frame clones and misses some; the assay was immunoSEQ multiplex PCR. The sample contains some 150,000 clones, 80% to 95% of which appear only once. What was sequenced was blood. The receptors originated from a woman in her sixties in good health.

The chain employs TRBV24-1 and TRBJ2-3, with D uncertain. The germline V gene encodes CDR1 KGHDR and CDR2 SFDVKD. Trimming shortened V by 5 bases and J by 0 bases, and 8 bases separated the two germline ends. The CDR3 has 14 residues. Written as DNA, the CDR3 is TGTGCCACCAGTGCGTCCGGGAGCACAGATACGCAGTATTTT. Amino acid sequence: CATSASGSTDTQYF.

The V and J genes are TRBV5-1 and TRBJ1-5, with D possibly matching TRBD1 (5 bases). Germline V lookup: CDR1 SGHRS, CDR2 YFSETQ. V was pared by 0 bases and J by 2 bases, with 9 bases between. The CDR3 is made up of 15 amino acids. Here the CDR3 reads CASSLGQGGNQPQHF. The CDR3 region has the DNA TGCGCCAGCAGCTTGGGGCAGGGAGGCAATCAGCCCCAGCATTTT.

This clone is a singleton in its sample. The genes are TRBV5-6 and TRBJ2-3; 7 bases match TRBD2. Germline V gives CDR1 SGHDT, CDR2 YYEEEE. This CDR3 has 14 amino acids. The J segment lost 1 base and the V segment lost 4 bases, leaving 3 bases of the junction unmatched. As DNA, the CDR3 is TGTGCCAGCAGCACCGGACTAGGCACAGATACGCAGTATTTT. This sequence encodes CASSTGLGTDTQYF. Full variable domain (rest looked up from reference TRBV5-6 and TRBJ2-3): DAGVTQSPTHLIKTRGQQVTLRCSPKSGHDTVSWYQQALGQGPQFIFQYYEEEERQRGNFPDRFSGHQFPNYSSELNVNALLLGDSALYLCASSTGLGTDTQYFGPGTRLTVL.

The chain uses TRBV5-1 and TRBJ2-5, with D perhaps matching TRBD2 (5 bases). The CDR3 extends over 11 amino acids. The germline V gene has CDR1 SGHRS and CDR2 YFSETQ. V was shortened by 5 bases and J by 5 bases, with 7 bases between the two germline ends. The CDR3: CASSTGETQYF. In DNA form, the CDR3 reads TGCGCCAGCAGTACGGGGGAGACCCAGTACTTC.

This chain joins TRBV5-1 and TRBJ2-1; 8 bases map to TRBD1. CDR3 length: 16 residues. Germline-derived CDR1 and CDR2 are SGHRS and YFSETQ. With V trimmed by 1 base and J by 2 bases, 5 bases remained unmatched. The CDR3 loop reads CASSLRATGAYNEQFF. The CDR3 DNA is TGCGCCAGCAGCTTGAGGGCGACAGGGGCCTACAATGAGCAGTTCTTC. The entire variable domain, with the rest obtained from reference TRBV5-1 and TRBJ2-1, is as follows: KAGVTQTPRYLIKTRGQQVTLSCSPISGHRSVSWYQQTPGQGLQFLFEYFSETQRNKGNFPGRFSGRQFSNSRSEMNVSTLELGDSALYLCASSLRATGAYNEQFFGPGTRLTVL.

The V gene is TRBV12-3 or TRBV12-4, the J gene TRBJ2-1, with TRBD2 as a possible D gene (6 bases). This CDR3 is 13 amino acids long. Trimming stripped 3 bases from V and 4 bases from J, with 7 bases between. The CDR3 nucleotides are TGTGCCAGCAGTTTCCGGGAGTACAATGAGCAGTTCTTC. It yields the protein CASSFREYNEQFF.

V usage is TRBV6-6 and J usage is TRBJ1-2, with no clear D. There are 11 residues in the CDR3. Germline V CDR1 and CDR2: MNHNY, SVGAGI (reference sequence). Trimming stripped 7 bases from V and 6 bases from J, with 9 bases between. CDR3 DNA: TGTGCCAGCACTTCTGGGCATGGCTACACCTTC. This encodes CASTSGHGYTF.

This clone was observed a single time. The CDR3 sequence is CASSQRQGDQPQHF. CDR3 nucleotide sequence: TGCGCCAGCAGCCAGCGACAGGGGGATCAGCCCCAGCATTTT. J is TRBJ1-5 and V is TRBV4-1; 9 nucleotides agree with TRBD1. Germline CDR1 is MGHRA and CDR2 is YSYEKL. The junction had 2 bases not matched to a gene; V was cut back by 3 bases and J by 5 bases. There are 14 residues in the CDR3.

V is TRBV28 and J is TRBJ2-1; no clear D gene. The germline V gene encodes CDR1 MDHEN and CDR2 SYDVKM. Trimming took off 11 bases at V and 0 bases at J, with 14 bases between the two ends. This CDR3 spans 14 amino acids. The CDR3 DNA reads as TGTGCCGGTGGGCGGCAACACTCCTACAATGAGCAGTTCTTC. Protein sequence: CAGGRQHSYNEQFF.

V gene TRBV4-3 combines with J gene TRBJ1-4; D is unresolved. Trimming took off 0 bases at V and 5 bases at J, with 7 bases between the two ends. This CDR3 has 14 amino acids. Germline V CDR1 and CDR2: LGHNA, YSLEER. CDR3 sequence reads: CASSQDRHNEKLFF. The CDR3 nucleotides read TGCGCCAGCAGCCAAGACAGGCACAATGAAAAACTGTTTTTT.

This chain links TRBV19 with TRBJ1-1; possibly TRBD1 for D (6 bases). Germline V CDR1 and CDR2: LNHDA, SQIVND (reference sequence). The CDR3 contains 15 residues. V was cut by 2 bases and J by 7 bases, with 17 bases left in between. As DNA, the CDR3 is TGTGCCAGTAGTATACTTGGGGGGCTAGGGGGTGAAGCTTTCTTT. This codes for CASSILGGLGGEAFF.

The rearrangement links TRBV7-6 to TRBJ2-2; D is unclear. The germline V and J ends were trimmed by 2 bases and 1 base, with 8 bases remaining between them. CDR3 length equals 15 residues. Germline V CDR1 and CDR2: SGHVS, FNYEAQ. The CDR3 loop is CASSLTRQNTGELFF. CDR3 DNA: TGTGCCAGCAGCTTAACGAGACAGAACACCGGGGAGCTGTTTTTT.

Here the CDR3 DNA reads TGTGCCAGCAGACTAAGGGGGGTGGATGGCTACACCTTC. Its protein is CASRLRGVDGYTF. The J gene is TRBJ1-2, the V gene TRBV12-3 or TRBV12-4, with D perhaps TRBD1 (6 bases). V lost 6 bases, J lost 6 bases, and 14 bases lay in between. This CDR3 is 13 amino acids long.

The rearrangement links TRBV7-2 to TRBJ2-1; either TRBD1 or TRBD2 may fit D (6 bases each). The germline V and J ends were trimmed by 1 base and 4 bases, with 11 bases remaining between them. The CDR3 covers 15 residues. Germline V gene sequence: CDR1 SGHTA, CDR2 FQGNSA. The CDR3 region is CASSLEEGGYNEQFF. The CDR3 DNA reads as TGTGCCAGCAGCTTAGAGGAGGGGGGATACAATGAGCAGTTCTTC.

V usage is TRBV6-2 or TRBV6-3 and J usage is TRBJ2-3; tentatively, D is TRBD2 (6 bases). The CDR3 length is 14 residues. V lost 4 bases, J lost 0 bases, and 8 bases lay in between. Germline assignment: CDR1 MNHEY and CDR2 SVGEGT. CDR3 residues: CASSFGTSTDTQYF. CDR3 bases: TGTGCCAGCAGTTTTGGGACTAGCACAGATACGCAGTATTTT.

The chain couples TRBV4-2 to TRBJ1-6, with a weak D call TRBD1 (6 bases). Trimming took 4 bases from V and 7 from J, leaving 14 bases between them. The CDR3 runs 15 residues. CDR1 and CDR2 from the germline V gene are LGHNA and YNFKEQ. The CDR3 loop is CASSLPGTQNSPLHF. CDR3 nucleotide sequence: TGTGCCAGCAGCCTCCCCGGGACACAGAATTCACCCCTCCACTTT.

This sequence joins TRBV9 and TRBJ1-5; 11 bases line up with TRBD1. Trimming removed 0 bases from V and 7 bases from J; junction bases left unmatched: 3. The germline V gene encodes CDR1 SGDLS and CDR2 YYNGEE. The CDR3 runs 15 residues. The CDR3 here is CASSVGDRGSQPQHF. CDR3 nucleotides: TGTGCCAGCAGCGTAGGGGACAGGGGGTCGCAGCCCCAGCATTTT.

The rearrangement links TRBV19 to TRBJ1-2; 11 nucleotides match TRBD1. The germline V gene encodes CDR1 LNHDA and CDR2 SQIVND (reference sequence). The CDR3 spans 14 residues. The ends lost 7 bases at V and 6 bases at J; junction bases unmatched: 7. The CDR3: CASTRDRGFHGYTF. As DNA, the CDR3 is TGTGCCAGTACCCGGGACAGGGGGTTTCATGGCTACACCTTC.

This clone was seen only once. CDR3 DNA sequence: TGTGCCAGCAGGGAGAGGGGCCCAGGGTATAATGAGCAGTTCTTC. Residues: CASRERGPGYNEQFF. This chain connects TRBV21-1 to TRBJ2-1. TRBV21-1 is an annotated pseudogene. This CDR3 is 15 amino acids long.

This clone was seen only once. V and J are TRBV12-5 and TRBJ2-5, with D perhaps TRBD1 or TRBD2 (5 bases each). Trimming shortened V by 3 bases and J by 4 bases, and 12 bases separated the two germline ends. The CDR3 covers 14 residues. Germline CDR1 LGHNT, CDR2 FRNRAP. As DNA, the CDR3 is TGTGCTAGTGGTTTTGGGGGTACCAGAGAGACCCAGTACTTC. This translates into CASGFGGTRETQYF.

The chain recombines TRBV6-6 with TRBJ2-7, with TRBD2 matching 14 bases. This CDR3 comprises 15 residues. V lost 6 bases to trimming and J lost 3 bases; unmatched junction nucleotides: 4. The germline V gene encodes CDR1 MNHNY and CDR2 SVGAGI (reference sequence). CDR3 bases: TGTGCCAGCAGGGCCGGGACTAGCGGGGGCTACGAGCAGTACTTC. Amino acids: CASRAGTSGGYEQYF.